The next 29 T cell receptor beta chains were all read from a single sample in a study of T cells in Graves' hyperthyroidism and ophthalmopathy. RNA transcripts provided the source from which TCR beta CDR3 regions were amplified. Carried out on the TCR CDR3, a first-round RT-PCR used the HTBI primer set. TCRdb re-called the multiplex PCR reads with MiXCR, one entry per CDR3 protein. The sample has over 500,000 distinct CDR3 sequences, roughly 15% seen once. Sample: blood. The receptor set was obtained from a woman aged 18-29 years with Graves' ophthalmopathy.

This clonotype was seen only a few times. This rearrangement joins TRBV12-5 to TRBJ1-4; no clear D. CDR1 LGHNT and CDR2 FRNRAP come from the germline V gene. The CDR3 sequence is 15 residues long. Trimming removed 4 bases at V and 7 bases at J, with 16 bases between. CDR3 bases: TGTGCTAGTGGTTCCGTCCGGTACGAGGGTGAAAAACTGTTTTTT. Its protein is CASGSVRYEGEKLFF.

Many counts were recorded for this clonotype. This chain connects TRBV2 to TRBJ2-7; D is possibly TRBD2 (7 bases). V was cut by 2 bases and J by 4 bases, with 15 bases left in between. CDR3 length: 15 amino acids. Per the germline V gene, CDR1 is SNHLY and CDR2 is FYNNEI. This chain's CDR3 is CASSEFGGQWYEQYF. CDR3 DNA: TGTGCCAGCAGTGAATTCGGGGGGCAGTGGTACGAGCAGTACTTC. Variable domain in full (rest from reference TRBV2 and TRBJ2-7): EPEVTQTPSHQVTQMGQEVILRCVPISNHLYFYWYRQILGQKVEFLVSFYNNEISEKSEIFDDQFSVERPDGSNFTLKIRSTKLEDSAMYFCASSEFGGQWYEQYFGPGTRLTVT.

This clonotype was seen many times. In nucleotides, the CDR3 is TGTGCCAGCTCACTAGGACAGGCCAATCAGCCCCAGCATTTT. It is translated as CASSLGQANQPQHF. The rearrangement joins TRBV18 to TRBJ1-5, with 7 bases lining up with TRBD1. This CDR3 spans 14 amino acids. Losses at the gene ends were 4 bases for V and 3 bases for J; bases not matched to a gene: 3. Germline V CDR1 and CDR2: KGHSH, LQKENI.

The chain employs TRBV11-2 and TRBJ2-7; D ambiguous. The CDR3 is made up of 16 amino acids. Trimming pared 6 bases from V and 4 bases from J, leaving 22 bases between. Germline loops: CDR1 SGHAT, CDR2 FQNNGV. In DNA, the CDR3 is TGTGCCAGCAGTTATGAAAAGACCCGTTTAGAGTACGAGCAGTACTTC. Amino acids: CASSYEKTRLEYEQYF.

In its sample, this clonotype was seen many times. V usage is TRBV10-3 and J usage is TRBJ1-2, with no clear D. The V end was cut by 2 bases, the J end by 3 bases, with 13 bases between. CDR1 is ENHRY, CDR2 SYGVKD, per germline. The CDR3 totals 15 residues. In nucleotides, the CDR3 is TGTGCCATCAGTGAGCCCGAGGCGGGTCACTATGGCTACACCTTC. Protein sequence: CAISEPEAGHYGYTF.

This clonotype showed up many times. The gene calls are TRBV30 and TRBJ1-1; 9 positions match TRBD1. Germline loops: CDR1 GTSNPN, CDR2 SVGIG (reference sequence). V shed 4 bases and J 4 bases; nucleotides not matched to a gene: 4. The CDR3 has 13 residues. CDR3 DNA: TGTGCCTGGAACACAGGGGGCATCACTGAAGCTTTCTTT. It is translated as CAWNTGGITEAFF.

This clonotype has a count of ten or more. The DNA for the CDR3 is TGCGCCAGCAGCGAAACTAGCGGGAGTCTCGACGAGCAGTACTTC. Translating it yields CASSETSGSLDEQYF. The chain links TRBV5-1 to TRBJ2-7; 11 positions agree with TRBD2. The CDR3 loop spans 15 amino acids. V was clipped by 4 bases and J by 5 bases; unmatched bases: 8. Germline CDR1 and CDR2: SGHRS and YFSETQ.

The rearrangement joins TRBV20-1 to TRBJ2-1; D not resolved. V lost 7 bases and J lost 11, with 18 bases in between. In germline, CDR1 is DFQATT, CDR2 SNEGSKA (reference sequence). The CDR3 loop spans 12 amino acids. The DNA of the CDR3 is TGCAGTGGCCGACCAGGTGAGAATAAGCAGTTCTTC. Its translation: CSGRPGENKQFF.

This clonotype was counted many times. The chain joins TRBV10-3 to TRBJ1-1; D not resolved. Germline lookup yields CDR1 ENHRY and CDR2 SYGVKD. The ends were cut back, 4 bases at V and 4 bases at J, with 10 bases in the middle. The CDR3 spans 13 residues. The CDR3: CAISVSGSTEAFF. The CDR3 DNA sequence: TGTGCCATCAGTGTATCCGGCTCCACTGAAGCTTTCTTT.

This rearrangement joins TRBV5-1 to TRBJ2-7; 10 nucleotides agree with TRBD1. CDR1 is SGHRS and CDR2 is YFSETQ in the germline V gene. This CDR3 region has 15 residues. Trimming cost V 5 bases and J 5 bases; bases outside gene matches: 10. CDR3 in DNA: TGCGCCAGCAGTCTCTTGACAGGGGGCATCGACGAGCAGTACTTC. Amino acid sequence: CASSLLTGGIDEQYF.

This clonotype appeared many times. The V gene is TRBV20-1, the J gene TRBJ2-1, with a tentative D call TRBD1 (5 bases). V was shortened by 3 bases and J by 10 bases, with 13 bases between the two germline ends. Germline V lookup: CDR1 DFQATT, CDR2 SNEGSKA (reference sequence). The CDR3 has 12 amino acids. CDR3 region: CSASSREREQFF. The CDR3 DNA reads TGCAGTGCTAGTTCCAGGGAACGGGAGCAGTTCTTC.

This clonotype was picked up many times. This chain joins TRBV30 and TRBJ2-7; D may be TRBD1 or TRBD2 (5 bases each). Trimming took off 0 bases at V and 2 bases at J, with 11 bases between the two ends. CDR1 GTSNPN and CDR2 SVGIG come from the germline V gene (reference sequence). This CDR3 spans 14 amino acids. The CDR3 spells CAWSVRGATYEQYF. The CDR3 DNA reads TGTGCCTGGAGTGTACGAGGGGCAACCTACGAGCAGTACTTC.

This clonotype was counted a few times. The V and J genes are TRBV7-9 and TRBJ2-7; 8 bases are a match to TRBD2. The CDR3 runs 12 residues. With V trimmed by 11 bases and J by 5 bases, 8 bases remained unmatched. The germline V gene encodes CDR1 SEHNR and CDR2 FQNEAQ (reference sequence). CDR3 sequence (DNA): TGTGCCGGCGGGACTAGTGCCCACGAGCAGTACTTC. Encoded protein: CAGGTSAHEQYF.

This clonotype was seen only a few times. The chain couples TRBV5-5 to TRBJ2-4; possibly TRBD1 for D (6 bases). Germline CDR1 SGHKS, CDR2 YYEKEE (reference sequence). V lost 4 bases, J lost 0 bases, and 14 bases lay in between. There are 16 residues in the CDR3. The CDR3 sequence is CASSVGHNLAKNIQYF. The DNA for the CDR3 is TGTGCCAGCAGCGTGGGACATAACCTAGCCAAAAACATTCAGTACTTC.

This clonotype was seen many times. The V gene is TRBV7-2, the J gene TRBJ2-3, with D perhaps matching TRBD2 (6 bases). There are 13 residues in the CDR3. The V and J ends lost 3 bases and 9 bases respectively, with 13 bases between them. CDR1 is SGHTA, CDR2 FQGNSA, per germline. This CDR3 is CASSFRSGETQYF. CDR3 DNA sequence: TGTGCCAGCAGCTTTAGGTCGGGAGAGACGCAGTATTTT.

A few counts support this clonotype. The chain joins TRBV20-1 to TRBJ1-5, with D possibly being TRBD1 (6 bases). The CDR3 covers 14 residues. From germline, CDR1 is DFQATT and CDR2 SNEGSKA (reference sequence). Trimming pared 3 bases from V and 2 bases from J, leaving 11 bases between. The CDR3 nucleotides read TGCAGTGCTAGTGGCAGGGGCGGCAATCAGCCCCAGCATTTT. This codes for CSASGRGGNQPQHF.

This clonotype was counted at least ten times. The chain joins TRBV28 to TRBJ1-1; D remains ambiguous. Per the germline V gene, CDR1 is MDHEN and CDR2 is SYDVKM. This CDR3 is built from 18 residues. V dropped 4 bases and J dropped 2 bases, with 23 bases sitting between them. The CDR3 loop reads CASSWGEGEANVNTEAFF. CDR3 nucleotide sequence: TGTGCCAGCAGTTGGGGTGAGGGCGAAGCAAATGTAAACACTGAAGCTTTCTTT.

Concerning this clonotype: Given a much more abundant clone one base away, this may be a read error. The J gene is TRBJ2-3, the V gene TRBV2, with 14 bases that match TRBD2. Looked up from germline, CDR1 is SNHLY and CDR2 is FYNNEI. The V gene end was trimmed by 7 bases and the J gene end by 7 bases; junction bases not matched to a gene: 10. This CDR3 spans 16 amino acids. The CDR3 DNA follows: TGTGCCAGCAAGCCGGGACTAGCGGGAGTGCCAAATACGCAGTATTTT. Translating it yields CASKPGLAGVPNTQYF.

CDR3 DNA sequence: TGTGCCAGCAGTTACTCGAGACAGCTCGAGCAGTACTTC. It is translated as CASSYSRQLEQYF. The chain combines TRBV6-2 or TRBV6-3 with TRBJ2-7; perhaps TRBD1 as D (5 bases). The CDR3 runs to 13 residues. V lost 0 bases to trimming and J lost 6 bases, with 9 bases between them. CDR1 and CDR2 from the germline V gene are MNHEY and SVGEGT.

This clonotype was seen many times. CDR3 sequence reads: CASSLVAGANQETQYF. The CDR3 bases are TGTGCCAGCAGCCTAGTGGCGGGGGCGAACCAAGAGACCCAGTACTTC. V gene TRBV7-8 combines with J gene TRBJ2-5, with D perhaps matching TRBD2 (7 bases). The V end lost 5 bases, the J end lost 0 bases, and 16 bases lay between the germline ends. This CDR3 has 16 amino acids. CDR1 and CDR2 from the germline V gene are SGHVS and FQNEAQ.

In its sample, this clonotype was seen many times. The chain combines TRBV28 with TRBJ1-2; D is uncertain. V lost 3 bases and J lost 3, with 8 bases in between. The CDR3 covers 13 residues. Looked up from germline, CDR1 is MDHEN and CDR2 is SYDVKM. CDR3 sequence (DNA): TGTGCCAGCAGTTTGGGAGAAGACTATGGCTACACCTTC. As protein: CASSLGEDYGYTF.

This clonotype was seen repeatedly, ten times or more. V gene TRBV5-6 combines with J gene TRBJ1-1; the D gene is possibly TRBD1 (6 bases). Trimming took off 2 bases at V and 1 base at J, with 9 bases between the two ends. The V gene's germline CDR1 is SGHDT and CDR2 YYEEEE. The CDR3 extends over 14 amino acids. The CDR3, as DNA: TGTGCCAGCAGCTTCGACAGGAGGAACACTGAAGCTTTCTTT. This codes for CASSFDRRNTEAFF.

Only a few counts were recorded for this clonotype. This chain joins TRBV4-3 and TRBJ2-4; possible D gene TRBD2, 5 bases. The length of the CDR3 is 15 residues. Trimming pared 1 base from V and 6 bases from J, leaving 13 bases between. Germline V CDR1 and CDR2: LGHNA, YSLEER. CDR3: CASSQGSGNLNIQYF. The CDR3 DNA is TGCGCCAGCAGCCAAGGGTCGGGGAATTTAAACATTCAGTACTTC.

This sequence joins TRBV3-1 and TRBJ1-3; D possibly corresponds to TRBD1 (5 bases). CDR3 length: 16 amino acids. Trimming removed 3 bases from V and 0 bases from J, with 12 bases in between. Germline CDR1 reads LGHDT; CDR2 reads YNNKEL (reference sequence). DNA for the CDR3: TGTGCCAGCAGCCACCTTACAGGCGTCTCTGGAAACACCATATATTTT. It yields the protein CASSHLTGVSGNTIYF.

At least ten counts were recorded for this clonotype. This rearrangement joins TRBV13 to TRBJ2-1; 8 bases match TRBD2. With V trimmed by 6 bases and J by 7 bases, 11 bases remained unmatched. The CDR3 runs 15 residues. From germline, CDR1 is PRHDT and CDR2 FYEKMQ (reference sequence). The chain's CDR3 is CASSAVGGGLNEQFF. CDR3 sequence (DNA): TGTGCCAGCAGTGCGGTAGGCGGGGGGCTAAATGAGCAGTTCTTC.

In its sample, this clonotype was seen many times. The V call is TRBV20-1, the J call TRBJ1-5; TRBD1 matches at 9 bases. The germline V gene encodes CDR1 DFQATT and CDR2 SNEGSKA (reference sequence). The J segment lost 4 bases and the V segment lost 6 bases, leaving 7 bases of the junction unmatched. The CDR3 loop spans 14 amino acids. The CDR3 region is CSAAGTGYNQPQHF. In DNA form, the CDR3 reads TGCAGTGCCGCGGGGACAGGGTATAATCAGCCCCAGCATTTT.

The rearrangement uses TRBV13 and TRBJ2-1; either TRBD1 or TRBD2 may fit D (6 bases each). Germline CDR1 is PRHDT and CDR2 is FYEKMQ (reference sequence). This CDR3 spans 15 amino acids. Trimming pared 5 bases from V and 6 bases from J, leaving 17 bases between. CDR3 sequence: CASSLRGGSGNEQFF. CDR3 in DNA: TGTGCCAGCAGCCTGCGAGGGGGGTCTGGCAATGAGCAGTTCTTC.

This clonotype has a count of ten or more. The rearrangement links TRBV7-9 to TRBJ1-2; possible D gene TRBD1, 6 bases. Trimming took 6 bases from V and 4 from J, leaving 18 bases between them. The CDR3 is 15 residues long. Germline V lookup: CDR1 SEHNR, CDR2 FQNEAQ (reference sequence). The CDR3 protein is CASSSHTGIVYGYTF. The CDR3 DNA reads TGTGCCAGCAGTTCACACACAGGGATTGTCTATGGCTACACCTTC.

This clonotype has a handful of counts. The chain recombines TRBV20-1 with TRBJ2-7; D not resolved. V shed 4 bases and J shed 4 bases, with 17 bases lying between them. CDR3 length: 14 amino acids. Per the germline V gene, CDR1 is DFQATT and CDR2 is SNEGSKA (reference sequence). The CDR3 loop is CSATPSFAPYEQYF. The CDR3 DNA reads TGCAGTGCTACTCCTAGTTTCGCCCCTTACGAGCAGTACTTC.